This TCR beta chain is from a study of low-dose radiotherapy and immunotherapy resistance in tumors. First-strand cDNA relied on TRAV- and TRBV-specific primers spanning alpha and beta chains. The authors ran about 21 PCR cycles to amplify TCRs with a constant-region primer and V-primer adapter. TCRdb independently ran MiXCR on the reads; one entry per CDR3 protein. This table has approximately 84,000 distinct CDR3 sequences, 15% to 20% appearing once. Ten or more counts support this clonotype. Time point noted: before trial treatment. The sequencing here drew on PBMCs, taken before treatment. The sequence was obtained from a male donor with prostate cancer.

The DNA of the CDR3 is TGCGCCAGCAGCCCTAGACAGGAGCAAGGCACAGATACGCAGTATTTT. Its protein is CASSPRQEQGTDTQYF. This chain links TRBV5-1 with TRBJ2-3; the D gene is possibly TRBD1 (6 bases). The CDR3 sequence is 16 residues long. Looked up from germline, CDR1 is SGHRS and CDR2 is YFSETQ. Deletions cut 4 bases from V and 1 base from J, with 16 bases between.